In its sample, the clone carrying this TCR beta chain was seen once. Its specificity is not known. Primers: 60 Vbeta forward and 13 Jbeta reverse. The data were produced by immunoSEQ multiplex PCR, yet TCRdb's version contains in-frame clones alone and is incomplete. The table lists about 69,000 clones, about 80% of them singletons, with over 2.5% in the top ten. The data were taken from a study of cytomegalovirus exposure and HLA in healthy donors. Study-wide results and limits: The study found most TCR sequences rare, yet found some public TCRs in many donors. A later analysis showed that HLA-associated TCR beta chains had undergone more clonal expansion than equally common others. TCR beta sequences reportedly predicted most subjects' HLA-A and HLA-B alleles accurately. The authors listed approximately 150 TCR beta chains as cytomegalovirus-associated.

This CDR3 contains 13 residues. Trimming cost V 1 base and J 7 bases, with 8 bases left between them. Germline V gene lookup returns CDR1 LGHNT and CDR2 FRNRAP. The rearrangement links TRBV12-5 to TRBJ1-5; D perhaps matches TRBD1 (5 bases). The receptor comes from a man aged 18 to 29 in good health and CMV-seronegative. The sequenced material came from PBMCs. The CDR3 reads CASGLGDRQPQHF. DNA of the CDR3: TGTGCTAGTGGTTTGGGTGACAGACAGCCCCAGCATTTT.